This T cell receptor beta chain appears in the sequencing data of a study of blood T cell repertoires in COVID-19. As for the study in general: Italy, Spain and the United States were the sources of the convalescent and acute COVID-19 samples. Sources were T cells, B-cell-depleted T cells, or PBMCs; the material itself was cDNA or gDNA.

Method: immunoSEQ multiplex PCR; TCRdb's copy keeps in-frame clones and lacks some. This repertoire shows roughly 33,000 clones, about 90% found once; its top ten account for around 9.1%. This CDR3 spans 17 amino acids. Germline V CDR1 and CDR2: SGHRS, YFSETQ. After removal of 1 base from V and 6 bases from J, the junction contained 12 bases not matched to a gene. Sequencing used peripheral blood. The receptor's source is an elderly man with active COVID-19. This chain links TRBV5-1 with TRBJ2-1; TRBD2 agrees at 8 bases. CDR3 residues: CASSLFGSLADLNEQFF. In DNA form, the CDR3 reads TGCGCCAGCAGCTTGTTCGGTTCACTAGCGGATCTCAATGAGCAGTTCTTC.